The 28 T cell receptor beta chains presented below share a single source sample, sequenced in a study of T cell responses to AZD1222 COVID-19 vaccine. Data came from immunoSEQ multiplex PCR; TCRdb stores just in-frame clones and leaves some out. The sample lists about 98,000 clones; roughly 87% were seen once. Here the sequenced sample was peripheral blood, taken on day 0 of AZD1222 vaccination. The source of these receptors is an adult in good health.

This sequence joins TRBV5-1 and TRBJ2-1, with a tentative D call TRBD2 (6 bases). Per germline, CDR1 SGHRS and CDR2 YFSETQ. CDR3 length: 16 residues. V was shortened by 2 bases and J by 2 bases, with 14 bases between the two germline ends. The CDR3 loop reads CASSFGGTFTYNEQFF. In DNA, the CDR3 is TGCGCCAGCAGCTTCGGAGGGACCTTTACCTACAATGAGCAGTTCTTC.

The chain uses TRBV5-1 and TRBJ2-5; the D is unclear. Deletions cut 5 bases from V and 2 bases from J, with 4 bases between. Per germline, CDR1 SGHRS and CDR2 YFSETQ. There are 11 residues in the CDR3. CDR3 residues: CASRSQETQYF. The CDR3 nucleotides are TGCGCCAGCAGATCTCAAGAGACCCAGTACTTC.

CDR3 amino acids: CASSLDRAESGNTIYF. CDR3 sequence (DNA): TGTGCCAGCAGCCTAGACAGGGCTGAGTCTGGAAACACCATATATTTT. The chain uses TRBV28 and TRBJ1-3; 7 bases align to TRBD1. The CDR3 runs to 16 residues. CDR1 is MDHEN and CDR2 is SYDVKM in the germline V gene. V lost 6 bases, J lost 1 base, and 9 bases stayed unmatched.

Only one count was recorded for this clone. The chain links TRBV19 to TRBJ2-5; D might be TRBD2 (7 bases). The germline V and J ends were trimmed by 4 bases and 5 bases, with 23 bases remaining between them. This CDR3 spans 17 amino acids. Germline CDR1 and CDR2: LNHDA and SQIVND (reference sequence). The CDR3 loop reads CASSTLVGGGSMETQYF. The CDR3, as DNA: TGTGCCAGTAGTACCCTCGTCGGGGGCGGGAGTATGGAGACCCAGTACTTC.

The V and J genes are TRBV28 and TRBJ2-7, with a possible D match to TRBD2 (5 bases). Deletions cut 4 bases from V and 8 bases from J, with 12 bases between. Germline V CDR1 and CDR2: MDHEN, SYDVKM. CDR3 length: 12 amino acids. CDR3 region: CASSSSGAQQYF. CDR3 nucleotide sequence: TGTGCCAGCAGTTCAAGCGGAGCCCAGCAGTACTTC.

The V and J genes are TRBV15 and TRBJ2-5; a weak D match, TRBD1 (5 bases). CDR3 length: 15 amino acids. Germline assignment: CDR1 LNHNV and CDR2 YYDKDF (reference sequence). V dropped 0 bases and J dropped 5 bases, with 13 bases sitting between them. CDR3 protein: CATSRDRRVGETQYF. The CDR3 DNA reads TGTGCCACCAGCAGAGATCGCAGGGTTGGGGAGACCCAGTACTTC.

The chain employs TRBV7-9 and TRBJ2-7, with a weak D call TRBD2 (5 bases). The CDR3 has 13 amino acids. V was shortened by 5 bases and J by 5 bases, with 13 bases between the two germline ends. Germline V CDR1 and CDR2: SEHNR, FQNEAQ (reference sequence). The DNA of the CDR3 is TGTGCCAGCAGCCCTCGGGGTATGGACGAGCAGTACTTC. This sequence encodes CASSPRGMDEQYF.

V gene TRBV28 combines with J gene TRBJ2-2; 16 nucleotides align to TRBD2. CDR1 and CDR2 from the germline V gene are MDHEN and SYDVKM. The J segment lost 4 bases and the V segment lost 5 bases, leaving 10 bases of the junction unmatched. The length of the CDR3 is 19 residues. The CDR3 DNA is TGTGCCAGCAGTGCCCCGGGACTAGCGGGAGGGCCATCCACCGGGGAGCTGTTTTTT. It yields the protein CASSAPGLAGGPSTGELFF.

The chain carries TRBV10-3 and TRBJ1-4; D remains unclear. In germline, CDR1 is ENHRY, CDR2 SYGVKD. Trimming left V 4 bases short and J 3 bases short, with 6 bases between. The CDR3 loop spans 13 amino acids. In DNA, the CDR3 is TGTGCCATCAGTGGTTACTCTAATGAAAAACTGTTTTTT. Translation: CAISGYSNEKLFF.

The chain couples TRBV5-4 to TRBJ2-1; the D gene is possibly TRBD2 (6 bases). This CDR3 is 16 amino acids long. V was cut by 1 base and J by 8 bases, with 19 bases left in between. CDR1 SGHNT and CDR2 YYREEE come from the germline V gene (reference sequence). The CDR3 loop is CASSLRVNGGSDEQFF. The DNA for the CDR3 is TGTGCCAGCAGCTTGCGAGTAAATGGAGGGTCGGATGAGCAGTTCTTC.

V is TRBV28 and J is TRBJ1-5, with unresolved D. The CDR3 totals 12 residues. Germline CDR1 is MDHEN and CDR2 is SYDVKM. V shed 10 bases and J shed 7 bases, with 14 bases lying between them. The CDR3 nucleotides are TGTGCCAACGGACGGGGAGAACAGCCCCAGCATTTT. It encodes CANGRGEQPQHF.

The rearrangement links TRBV7-2 to TRBJ1-2, with TRBD1 matching over 7 bases. CDR3 length: 16 amino acids. The germline V gene encodes CDR1 SGHTA and CDR2 FQGNSA. V trimming: 0 bases; J trimming: 3 bases; junction bases outside the gene matches: 7. The DNA for the CDR3 is TGTGCCAGCAGCTTAGCTGCCAGGGGGGCGCACTATGGCTACACCTTC. It is translated as CASSLAARGAHYGYTF.

The gene calls are TRBV24-1 and TRBJ2-7; 7 bases match TRBD1. Trimming cost V 6 bases and J 1 base; bases outside gene matches: 2. CDR1 and CDR2 (germline): KGHDR, SFDVKD. The CDR3 extends over 13 amino acids. The CDR3: CATSRDSSYEQYF. The CDR3 nucleotides read TGTGCCACCAGTAGGGACAGTTCCTACGAGCAGTACTTC.

J is TRBJ2-7 and V is TRBV20-1; a weak D match, TRBD2 (6 bases). Germline lookup yields CDR1 DFQATT and CDR2 SNEGSKA (reference sequence). The CDR3 has 13 amino acids. V lost 5 bases to trimming and J lost 0 bases, with 11 bases between them. CDR3: CSACGLSSYEQYF. The CDR3 DNA reads TGCAGTGCTTGTGGACTAAGCTCCTACGAGCAGTACTTC.

This clone showed up just once. The rearrangement links TRBV9 to TRBJ2-1; perhaps TRBD1 as D (8 bases). The germline gives CDR1 SGDLS, CDR2 YYNGEE. Trimming shortened V by 0 bases and J by 9 bases, and 13 bases separated the two germline ends. This CDR3 spans 14 amino acids. CDR3 in amino acids: CASSVAYRGGEQFF. CDR3 sequence (DNA): TGTGCCAGCAGCGTAGCTTACAGGGGGGGTGAGCAGTTCTTC.

The J gene is TRBJ1-3, the V gene TRBV7-9; 7 bases are shared with TRBD1. The V segment lost 5 bases and the J segment 1 base; nucleotides outside the gene matches: 11. CDR3 length: 17 amino acids. CDR1 and CDR2 from the germline V gene are SEHNR and FQNEAQ (reference sequence). CDR3 region: CASSPKGQADSGNTIYF. The CDR3 coding sequence is TGTGCCAGCAGCCCGAAAGGACAGGCGGATTCTGGAAACACCATATATTTT.

This rearrangement joins TRBV4-2 to TRBJ2-7, with 10 bases aligning to TRBD1. After removal of 4 bases from V and 6 bases from J, the junction contained 6 bases not matched to a gene. The CDR3 is 14 amino acids. Germline V CDR1 and CDR2: LGHNA, YNFKEQ. The CDR3 loop reads CASSRRQGAGEQYF. The DNA of the CDR3 is TGTGCCAGCAGCCGCAGACAGGGGGCGGGCGAGCAGTACTTC.

The chain employs TRBV10-2 and TRBJ2-2; 8 nucleotides agree with TRBD1. Germline-derived CDR1 and CDR2 are WSHSY and SAAADI. CDR3 size: 15 residues. The junction had 5 bases not matched to a gene; V was cut back by 4 bases and J by 4 bases. CDR3 sequence reads: CASSAQGAGTGELFF. The CDR3 DNA reads TGCGCCAGCAGTGCTCAGGGGGCCGGCACCGGGGAGCTGTTTTTT.

This clone has only one observation. The rearrangement joins TRBV13 to TRBJ1-1; D perhaps matches TRBD1 (6 bases). CDR1 PRHDT and CDR2 FYEKMQ come from the germline V gene (reference sequence). V was clipped by 5 bases and J by 11 bases, with 18 bases between them. This CDR3 is 13 amino acids long. CDR3 sequence: CASSLQQGTQAFF. DNA for the CDR3: TGTGCCAGCAGCCTCCAACAGGGAACTCAGGCTTTCTTT.

V is TRBV7-9 and J is TRBJ1-1; D call uncertain. The CDR3 extends over 12 amino acids. Between the trimmed V and J ends, which lost 4 bases and 11 bases, there was a span of 14 bases. Looked up from germline, CDR1 is SEHNR and CDR2 is FQNEAQ (reference sequence). The DNA for the CDR3 is TGTGCCAGCAGCTCTGACACAGTGTGGGCTTTCTTT. This translates into CASSSDTVWAFF.

The chain recombines TRBV5-1 with TRBJ2-7, with D maybe TRBD1 (5 bases). CDR1 and CDR2 from the germline V gene are SGHRS and YFSETQ. This CDR3 is built from 15 residues. The V end lost 6 bases, the J end lost 4 bases, and 20 bases lay between the germline ends. CDR3 in amino acids: CASTSQWPGNYEQYF. The DNA for the CDR3 is TGCGCCAGCACCTCCCAATGGCCAGGGAATTACGAGCAGTACTTC.

The chain combines TRBV6-2 or TRBV6-3 with TRBJ2-7, with 7 bases matching TRBD2. The V and J ends lost 6 bases and 5 bases, in that order; junction bases with no gene match: 16. CDR1 and CDR2 from the germline V gene are MNHEY and SVGEGT. The CDR3 runs 16 residues. Here the CDR3 reads CASRPGRGTGYNEQYF. The CDR3 nucleotides read TGTGCCAGCAGGCCTGGGCGGGGGACGGGATATAACGAGCAGTACTTC.

CDR3 amino acids: CASSKGADGEQYF. CDR3 DNA: TGTGCCAGTAGTAAGGGGGCAGACGGCGAGCAGTACTTC. The chain uses TRBV19 and TRBJ2-7, with 7 bases that match TRBD1. The CDR3 contains 13 residues. From germline, CDR1 is LNHDA and CDR2 SQIVND (reference sequence). Trimming cost V 4 bases and J 6 bases; bases outside gene matches: 6.

V is TRBV15 and J is TRBJ2-7; D tentatively reads TRBD1 or TRBD2 (5 bases each). The CDR3 runs 14 residues. V was trimmed by 5 bases and J by 6 bases, leaving 17 bases between them. The germline gives CDR1 LNHNV, CDR2 YYDKDF (reference sequence). The CDR3 loop reads CATSAGGNLGEQYF. As DNA, the CDR3 is TGTGCCACCAGCGCTGGGGGAAATCTTGGCGAGCAGTACTTC.

This clone was found a few times. The rearrangement uses TRBV5-1 and TRBJ1-2; unclear D gene. V was cut by 4 bases and J by 2 bases, with 15 bases left in between. This CDR3 spans 15 amino acids. Germline CDR1 and CDR2: SGHRS and YFSETQ. In nucleotides, the CDR3 is TGCGCCAGCAGCCAGGACGTAGGAGGAAACTATGGCTACACCTTC. This gives the protein CASSQDVGGNYGYTF.

The rearrangement links TRBV27 to TRBJ1-1; D unresolved. Trimming took off 5 bases at V and 1 base at J, with 14 bases between the two ends. The CDR3 covers 15 residues. CDR1 and CDR2 (germline): MNHEY, SMNVEV (reference sequence). Written as DNA, the CDR3 is TGTGCCAGCAGTCCCCTTAGCAGAGGGAACACTGAAGCTTTCTTT. This encodes CASSPLSRGNTEAFF.

The gene calls are TRBV5-1 and TRBJ2-7, with 9 bases lining up with TRBD1. Trimming at V came to 4 bases and at J to 5 bases, leaving 10 bases not matched to a gene. Germline values: CDR1 SGHRS, CDR2 YFSETQ. The CDR3 runs 15 residues. This CDR3 reads CASSPMGQGPDEQYF. DNA of the CDR3: TGCGCCAGCAGCCCAATGGGACAGGGCCCGGACGAGCAGTACTTC.

The chain links TRBV28 to TRBJ1-5, with D possibly TRBD1 on 6 matching bases. This CDR3 contains 14 residues. Trimming cost V 5 bases and J 0 bases, with 8 bases left between them. CDR1 and CDR2 (germline): MDHEN, SYDVKM. The CDR3 DNA follows: TGTGCCAGCAGTACAGGGTTTAGCAATCAGCCCCAGCATTTT. It is translated as CASSTGFSNQPQHF.